The 21 T cell receptor beta chains below all came from one sample that was sequenced in a study of regulatory T cells in long-lasting Graves disease. CDR3 regions were amplified by Arm-PCR using iRepertoire HTBI primers to build TCR beta libraries. TCRdb processed the multiplex PCR reads anew with MiXCR; each CDR3 protein has one entry. The table includes about 660,000 distinct CDR3 sequences, approximately 31% detected once. The time point here: persistent/refractory GD, antithyroid drugs over 5 years with positive TRAb. Construction of the TCR library relied on RNA isolated from PBMCs. Specimen: peripheral blood mononuclear cells (PBMCs), collected when the disease was refractory, from a patient treated with antithyroid drugs. These receptor sequences come from a female donor with Graves disease.

This clonotype showed up many times. The rearrangement links TRBV6-1 to TRBJ2-5; a possible D gene is TRBD1 (5 bases). The CDR3 is 15 residues long. Trimming left V 6 bases short and J 3 bases short, with 17 bases between. Germline CDR1 is MNHNS and CDR2 is SASEGT. CDR3 sequence (DNA): TGTGCCAGCAGACCCCTCACCGTGACAGAAGAGACCCAGTACTTC. It encodes CASRPLTVTEETQYF.

This clonotype was counted ten times or more. This sequence joins TRBV2 and TRBJ1-4; possibly TRBD1 for D (5 bases). Germline loops: CDR1 SNHLY, CDR2 FYNNEI. There are 14 residues in the CDR3. Trimming pared 6 bases from V and 7 bases from J, leaving 15 bases between. CDR3 amino acids: CASRRGGAGEKLFF. CDR3 DNA sequence: TGTGCCAGCAGGAGGGGAGGAGCTGGTGAAAAACTGTTTTTT.

This sequence joins TRBV5-1 and TRBJ1-2, with D possibly matching TRBD1 (5 bases). This CDR3 contains 15 residues. V lost 0 bases to trimming and J lost 8 bases, with 17 bases between them. From germline, CDR1 is SGHRS and CDR2 YFSETQ. CDR3 amino acids: CASSLVEVGDGGYTF. CDR3 nucleotide sequence: TGCGCCAGCAGCTTGGTAGAGGTAGGGGATGGAGGCTACACCTTC.

The V and J genes are TRBV10-3 and TRBJ2-5; possibly TRBD1 or TRBD2 for D (6 bases each). CDR1 ENHRY and CDR2 SYGVKD come from the germline V gene. The CDR3 is 18 residues long. Trimming took off 0 bases at V and 4 bases at J, with 21 bases between the two ends. As DNA, the CDR3 is TGTGCCATCAGTGAGTCCTTGCCCAGGGCTAAGGGGGGAGAGACCCAGTACTTC. This gives the protein CAISESLPRAKGGETQYF.

This chain links TRBV5-6 with TRBJ1-1; D ambiguous. V lost 4 bases and J lost 4, with 11 bases in between. CDR1 and CDR2 (germline): SGHDT, YYEEEE. The CDR3 is 13 amino acids. CDR3 nucleotide sequence: TGTGCCAGCAGCCCCGTGGGCCCCACTGAAGCTTTCTTT. It yields the protein CASSPVGPTEAFF.

This clonotype was found a few times. This chain joins TRBV12-5 and TRBJ1-1; 7 bases are shared with TRBD1. CDR1 and CDR2 from the germline V gene are LGHNT and FRNRAP. The CDR3 is 14 residues long. V trimming: 5 bases; J trimming: 4 bases; junction bases outside the gene matches: 7. CDR3 in amino acids: CASGPQGTATEAFF. The DNA of the CDR3 is TGTGCTAGTGGTCCGCAGGGGACAGCCACTGAAGCTTTCTTT.

This clonotype was recorded many times. The rearrangement links TRBV4-1 to TRBJ1-4, with no clear D. V was clipped by 2 bases and J by 5 bases, with 3 bases between them. Germline V gene data show CDR1 as MGHRA and CDR2 as YSYEKL. The CDR3 extends over 12 amino acids. The DNA for the CDR3 is TGCGCCAGCAGCCAACCAAATGAAAAACTGTTTTTT. Its protein product is CASSQPNEKLFF.

The gene calls are TRBV28 and TRBJ1-5; D is possibly TRBD1 (5 bases). Germline V gene lookup returns CDR1 MDHEN and CDR2 SYDVKM. The CDR3 covers 14 residues. The V and J ends lost 11 bases and 1 base respectively, with 15 bases between them. The DNA for the CDR3 is TGTGCCGGGCGACCGCGGGGCAGCAATCAGCCCCAGCATTTT. Translating gives CAGRPRGSNQPQHF.

This clonotype was detected many times. The chain combines TRBV12-3 or TRBV12-4 with TRBJ1-5; no reliable D call. The CDR3 length is 14 residues. V dropped 6 bases and J dropped 1 base, with 10 bases sitting between them. In nucleotides, the CDR3 is TGTGCCAGCAGCCCCGCCCTAAGCAATCAGCCCCAGCATTTT. Translation: CASSPALSNQPQHF.

V and J are TRBV10-3 and TRBJ1-6; 7 bases align to TRBD1. This CDR3 is built from 15 residues. V dropped 6 bases and J dropped 4; count of bases not matched to a gene: 6. Germline values: CDR1 ENHRY, CDR2 SYGVKD. The CDR3 region has the DNA TGTGCCATCAGCGGGACAGCTAAATATAATTCACCCCTCCACTTT. It is translated as CAISGTAKYNSPLHF.

CDR3 nucleotides: TGTGCCAGCTCCGGGACTAGCGTTTACAATGAGCAGTTCTTC. As protein: CASSGTSVYNEQFF. The rearrangement uses TRBV6-2 or TRBV6-3 and TRBJ2-1; 10 positions match TRBD2. Germline lookup yields CDR1 MNHEY and CDR2 SVGEGT. V lost 8 bases, J lost 4 bases, and 5 bases stayed unmatched. This CDR3 region has 14 residues.

The chain uses TRBV20-1 and TRBJ1-3; the D is unclear. This CDR3 is 13 amino acids long. CDR1 DFQATT and CDR2 SNEGSKA come from the germline V gene (reference sequence). With 1 base removed from V and 4 bases from J, the gap between germline ends came to 8 bases. The CDR3 DNA follows: TGCAGTGCTAGAGTTGAACCCGGAAACACCATATATTTT. It translates to CSARVEPGNTIYF.

The chain is built from TRBV29-1 and TRBJ1-2, with D possibly being TRBD1 (5 bases). Deletions cut 4 bases from V and 12 bases from J, with 30 bases between. Germline assignment: CDR1 SQVTM and CDR2 ANQGSEA. The CDR3 contains 16 residues. DNA of the CDR3: TGCAGCGTTGTGGACTATAGGGGCGGTATAGATGATAGCCACACCTTC. This gives the protein CSVVDYRGGIDDSHTF.

CDR3 coding DNA: TGTGCCGCCCAGGGGTCAACTAATGAAAAACTGTTTTTT. The encoded protein is CAAQGSTNEKLFF. The chain has TRBV10-3 and TRBJ1-4, with D tentatively TRBD1 (6 bases). V was pared by 11 bases and J by 0 bases, with 10 bases between. The CDR3 loop spans 13 amino acids. Germline CDR1 ENHRY, CDR2 SYGVKD.

The chain recombines TRBV7-6 with TRBJ2-5, with D uncertain. This CDR3 is 11 amino acids long. The germline V gene has CDR1 SGHVS and CDR2 FNYEAQ. The ends were cut back, 4 bases at V and 6 bases at J, with 6 bases in the middle. The CDR3 coding sequence is TGTGCCAGCAGCTCAGGCCAGACCCAGTACTTC. This encodes CASSSGQTQYF.

The V gene is TRBV12-3 or TRBV12-4, the J gene TRBJ1-6; TRBD1 matches at 8 bases. The V segment lost 5 bases and the J segment 9 bases; nucleotides outside the gene matches: 9. This CDR3 spans 15 amino acids. The CDR3 region is CASSTISGGGSPLHF. CDR3 in DNA: TGTGCCAGCAGTACTATATCAGGGGGCGGTTCACCCCTCCACTTT.

This clonotype was recorded a few times. The V and J genes are TRBV7-9 and TRBJ1-2; D is unresolved. Per the germline V gene, CDR1 is SEHNR and CDR2 is FQNEAQ (reference sequence). V was shortened by 2 bases and J by 4 bases, with 11 bases between the two germline ends. This CDR3 comprises 14 residues. The CDR3, as DNA: TGTGCCAGCAGCTTATTAGCTGTGAGCTATGGCTACACCTTC. Its translation: CASSLLAVSYGYTF.

The V call is TRBV10-3, the J call TRBJ1-5; TRBD1 aligns across 8 bases. CDR3 size: 13 residues. Germline-derived CDR1 and CDR2 are ENHRY and SYGVKD. V was pared by 5 bases and J by 6 bases, with 3 bases of the junction left unmatched. In DNA, the CDR3 is TGTGCCATCAGTCCGGGACAGGCTCAGCCCCAGCATTTT. Its protein product is CAISPGQAQPQHF.

The rearrangement uses TRBV5-1 and TRBJ2-6, with D hard to call. Trimming removed 3 bases from V and 3 bases from J, with 13 bases in between. Germline CDR1 is SGHRS and CDR2 is YFSETQ. The CDR3 runs to 16 residues. The CDR3 region is CASSSEMSFGANVLTF. The CDR3 region has the DNA TGCGCCAGCAGCTCCGAGATGTCGTTTGGGGCCAACGTCCTGACTTTC.

This clonotype was seen more than once but under ten times. The rearrangement uses TRBV25-1 and TRBJ1-2; 10 nucleotides match TRBD1. After removal of 3 bases from V and 2 bases from J, the junction contained 3 bases not matched to a gene. This CDR3 region has 15 residues. The V gene's germline CDR1 is MGHDK and CDR2 SYGVNS. Written as DNA, the CDR3 is TGTGCCAGCAGTGACGACAGGGGGCGCAACTATGGCTACACCTTC. Translated: CASSDDRGRNYGYTF.

CDR3 loop: CASSPDRSLNIQYF. The DNA for the CDR3 is TGTGCCAGCAGCCCTGACAGGAGTCTAAACATTCAGTACTTC. The gene calls are TRBV7-9 and TRBJ2-4; a weak D match, TRBD1 (6 bases). Trimming pared 5 bases from V and 6 bases from J, leaving 14 bases between. There are 14 residues in the CDR3. CDR1 is SEHNR, CDR2 FQNEAQ, per germline (reference sequence).